This T cell receptor beta chain was profiled in a study of cytomegalovirus exposure and HLA in healthy donors. Study-wide points: The study designated 164 TCR beta chains cytomegalovirus-associated.

Vbeta (60) and Jbeta (13) primers were used in the PCR. Sequencing used immunoSEQ multiplex PCR; TCRdb keeps in-frame clones, though not all of them. Of some 160,000 clones in the sample, roughly 80% were seen once. Worth noting for this clone: Its antigen remains unknown.

The clonotype comes from a man over 45 in good health and CMV-seropositive. Specimen: PBMCs.

CDR3 protein: CASSLVQGGMTEAFF. CDR3 sequence (DNA): TGCGCCAGCAGCTTGGTACAGGGGGGGATGACTGAAGCTTTCTTT. The J gene is TRBJ1-1, the V gene TRBV5-1, with 8 positions matching TRBD1. The J segment lost 5 bases and the V segment lost 0 bases, leaving 6 bases of the junction unmatched. The CDR3 covers 15 residues. Per the germline V gene, CDR1 is SGHRS and CDR2 is YFSETQ.